This T cell receptor beta chain is from a study of blood T cells in healthy people across ages. Study in general: Capture via template switching afforded approximately one barcoded beta molecule per two T cells.

The V and J ends lost 5 bases and 4 bases, in that order; junction bases with no gene match: 7. This CDR3 comprises 15 residues. Looked up from germline, CDR1 is MGHDK and CDR2 is SYGVNS. With a J-beta primer mix and a sample-barcoded 5' primer, a second PCR ran roughly 6 to 12 cycles. Each cDNA molecule received a tag from a template-switch adaptor that had 12 random nucleotides. TCRdb reprocessed the 5' RACE reads via MiXCR and lists one record per CDR3 protein. The table records 650,000 to 1,000,000 distinct CDR3 sequences, 35% to 40% of them present only once. The receptor was isolated from a man between 18 and 29 years old in good health. Sequencing was performed on blood. The chain links TRBV25-1 to TRBJ2-5; 10 bases are a match to TRBD2. Here the CDR3 reads CASSRRAGGRETQYF. CDR3 DNA: TGTGCCAGCAGTCGTCGAGCGGGGGGGCGAGAGACCCAGTACTTC.